The next 32 T cell receptor beta chains were all read from a single sample in a study of T cell changes during pregnancy in multiple sclerosis. The data were produced by immunoSEQ multiplex PCR, yet TCRdb's version contains in-frame clones alone and is incomplete. The data show about 40,000 clones, approximately 94% seen once. Source: CD4+ T cells from peripheral blood mononuclear cells, taken in the third trimester of pregnancy. These receptors were obtained from a female donor with multiple sclerosis, enrolled in a pregnancy study.

The V and J genes are TRBV18 and TRBJ1-5; 9 nucleotides line up with TRBD1. CDR3 size: 16 residues. The J segment lost 2 bases and the V segment lost 6 bases, leaving 8 bases of the junction unmatched. Looked up from germline, CDR1 is KGHSH and CDR2 is LQKENI. DNA for the CDR3: TGTGCCAGCTCCCCGGACAGGGGATTAGGCAATCAGCCCCAGCATTTT. This translates into CASSPDRGLGNQPQHF.

The chain has TRBV19 and TRBJ2-7; 11 nucleotides agree with TRBD1. Germline V lookup: CDR1 LNHDA, CDR2 SQIVND (reference sequence). This CDR3 spans 14 amino acids. V dropped 10 bases and J dropped 5; count of bases not matched to a gene: 10. CDR3: CATEGDRGIDEQYF. CDR3 coding DNA: TGTGCCACCGAGGGGGACAGGGGGATCGACGAGCAGTACTTC.

This chain uses TRBV5-1 with TRBJ2-1; weak D call: TRBD2 (6 bases). V was trimmed by 0 bases and J by 10 bases, leaving 11 bases between them. Germline CDR1 SGHRS, CDR2 YFSETQ. CDR3 length equals 13 residues. CDR3 residues: CASSLASASEQFF. CDR3 sequence (DNA): TGCGCCAGCAGCTTGGCTAGCGCGAGCGAGCAGTTCTTC.

This chain links TRBV7-9 with TRBJ2-3, with 7 bases fitting TRBD2. The V segment lost 2 bases and the J segment 2 bases; nucleotides outside the gene matches: 4. The CDR3 consists of 15 residues. Germline V gives CDR1 SEHNR, CDR2 FQNEAQ (reference sequence). The CDR3 reads CASSLKGRVTDTQYF. For the CDR3, the DNA is TGTGCCAGCAGCTTAAAGGGGAGGGTCACAGATACGCAGTATTTT.

This chain connects TRBV4-2 to TRBJ1-1, with TRBD1 as a possible D gene (6 bases). Trimming took 4 bases from V and 3 from J, leaving 15 bases between them. In germline, CDR1 is LGHNA, CDR2 YNFKEQ. This CDR3 is 15 amino acids long. CDR3 nucleotides: TGTGCCAGCAGCCCTCGGGTAGGGGGTGACACTGAAGCTTTCTTT. Its protein is CASSPRVGGDTEAFF.

CDR3 loop: CASSLDSLGANVLTF. The CDR3 coding sequence is TGTGCCAGCAGCCTGGACAGTTTGGGGGCCAACGTCCTGACTTTC. This chain links TRBV28 with TRBJ2-6; perhaps TRBD1 as D (6 bases). Deletions cut 6 bases from V and 4 bases from J, with 13 bases between. Germline V gene sequence: CDR1 MDHEN, CDR2 SYDVKM. This CDR3 is 15 amino acids long.

V usage is TRBV9 and J usage is TRBJ1-5; D gene unclear. The CDR3 spans 14 residues. The germline CDR1 and CDR2 sequences are SGDLS and YYNGEE. V lost 0 bases to trimming and J lost 8 bases, with 12 bases between them. The CDR3 DNA follows: TGTGCCAGCAGCGTAGGAGGAGGGAACGAGCCCCAGCATTTT. Protein sequence: CASSVGGGNEPQHF.

The J gene is TRBJ1-1, the V gene TRBV19, with D unclear. V was trimmed by 7 bases and J by 6 bases, leaving 15 bases between them. The CDR3 contains 13 residues. CDR1 is LNHDA and CDR2 is SQIVND in the germline V gene (reference sequence). Written as DNA, the CDR3 is TGTGCCAGTATCAATCGGGGAGGCGCTGAAGCTTTCTTT. Its translation is CASINRGGAEAFF.

The chain's CDR3 is CASSDSRADTQYF. CDR3 bases: TGTGCCAGCAGTGACTCGAGAGCGGATACGCAGTATTTT. V usage is TRBV2 and J usage is TRBJ2-3; D is undetermined. Trimming stripped 3 bases from V and 6 bases from J, with 10 bases between. Looked up from germline, CDR1 is SNHLY and CDR2 is FYNNEI. This CDR3 is 13 amino acids long. The full variable domain, with the rest looked up from reference TRBV2 and TRBJ2-3, is EPEVTQTPSHQVTQMGQEVILRCVPISNHLYFYWYRQILGQKVEFLVSFYNNEISEKSEIFDDQFSVERPDGSNFTLKIRSTKLEDSAMYFCASSDSRADTQYFGPGTRLTVL.

This sequence joins TRBV28 and TRBJ2-5; the match to TRBD2 covers 9 bases. The ends lost 4 bases at V and 1 base at J; junction bases unmatched: 10. Germline CDR1 is MDHEN and CDR2 is SYDVKM. The CDR3 sequence is 17 residues long. Here the CDR3 DNA reads TGTGCCAGCAGTTCTCCGGGTAGCGGGAGCCTCCAAGAGACCCAGTACTTC. This sequence encodes CASSSPGSGSLQETQYF.

This chain connects TRBV5-5 to TRBJ2-7; 7 nucleotides align to TRBD2. The J segment lost 0 bases and the V segment lost 0 bases, leaving 3 bases of the junction unmatched. This CDR3 contains 15 residues. The germline V gene has CDR1 SGHKS and CDR2 YYEKEE (reference sequence). The CDR3: CASSLEGGNSYEQYF. In DNA, the CDR3 is TGTGCCAGCAGCTTGGAGGGAGGGAACTCCTACGAGCAGTACTTC.

This sequence joins TRBV19 and TRBJ1-2; D ambiguous. V was clipped by 5 bases and J by 4 bases, with 5 bases between them. CDR1 is LNHDA, CDR2 SQIVND, per germline (reference sequence). The CDR3 consists of 11 residues. The CDR3 spells CASSYSYGYTF. The CDR3 region has the DNA TGTGCCAGTAGTTACAGCTATGGCTACACCTTC.

The CDR3 DNA is TGCGCCAGCAGCTTGGGGGAGGTTTCTGGAAACACCATATATTTT. Translated, it gives CASSLGEVSGNTIYF. The chain links TRBV5-1 to TRBJ1-3, with D unresolved. Trimming removed 0 bases from V and 1 base from J, with 8 bases in between. The germline gives CDR1 SGHRS, CDR2 YFSETQ. There are 15 residues in the CDR3.

This chain joins TRBV11-2 and TRBJ2-5, with 7 positions matching TRBD1. V dropped 5 bases and J dropped 4; count of bases not matched to a gene: 7. The CDR3 has 14 amino acids. Germline CDR1 reads SGHAT; CDR2 reads FQNNGV. The CDR3 reads CASSRQGGGETQYF. The CDR3 region has the DNA TGTGCCAGCAGCCGACAGGGCGGCGGAGAGACCCAGTACTTC.

The J gene is TRBJ2-7, the V gene TRBV29-1; possibly TRBD1 for D (5 bases). CDR1 is SQVTM and CDR2 is ANQGSEA in the germline V gene. V lost 4 bases to trimming and J lost 0 bases, with 19 bases between them. CDR3 length: 16 residues. The CDR3 is CSVVGGQGASSYEQYF. DNA of the CDR3: TGCAGCGTTGTAGGTGGGCAGGGTGCAAGCTCCTACGAGCAGTACTTC.

The chain joins TRBV11-1 to TRBJ2-5; 10 positions match TRBD2. Germline CDR1 and CDR2: SGHAT and FQDESV (reference sequence). The CDR3 has 17 residues. The junction had 11 bases not matched to a gene; V was cut back by 1 base and J by 6 bases. The CDR3 sequence: CASSLGYASGRGQTQYF. For the CDR3, the DNA is TGTGCCAGCAGCTTAGGTTATGCTAGCGGGAGAGGACAGACCCAGTACTTC.

The chain carries TRBV5-4 and TRBJ1-5; D is uncertain. Germline V gene sequence: CDR1 SGHNT, CDR2 YYREEE (reference sequence). The CDR3 is 9 residues long. V dropped 10 bases and J dropped 9 bases, with 8 bases sitting between them. The CDR3 here is CARSGPQHF. CDR3 sequence (DNA): TGTGCCCGGTCAGGGCCCCAGCATTTT.

V usage is TRBV18 and J usage is TRBJ2-7; TRBD1 matches at 8 bases. Germline trimming cut 3 bases from V and 4 bases from J; bases unmatched to any gene: 8. The CDR3 has 15 amino acids. Looked up from germline, CDR1 is KGHSH and CDR2 is LQKENI. CDR3 sequence: CASSPPTGVRYEQYF. CDR3 coding DNA: TGTGCCAGCTCACCCCCGACAGGGGTGAGGTACGAGCAGTACTTC.

This sequence joins TRBV6-1 and TRBJ2-5, with TRBD2 matching over 9 bases. Per germline, CDR1 MNHNS and CDR2 SASEGT. Unmatched junction bases numbered 9, after V lost 5 bases and J lost 5 bases. This CDR3 is 15 amino acids long. Here the CDR3 reads CASSFLAGHRETQYF. As DNA, the CDR3 is TGTGCCAGCAGTTTTCTAGCGGGGCACCGGGAGACCCAGTACTTC.

The chain uses TRBV6-4 and TRBJ1-2; a possible D gene is TRBD1 (5 bases). This CDR3 has 14 amino acids. Trimming shortened V by 6 bases and J by 5 bases, and 16 bases separated the two germline ends. Germline V gene sequence: CDR1 MRHNA, CDR2 SNTAGT. CDR3 residues: CASRQAPGGYGYTF. The CDR3, as DNA: TGTGCCAGCAGACAGGCTCCCGGGGGGTATGGCTACACCTTC.

V usage is TRBV7-2 and J usage is TRBJ2-1; TRBD2 aligns across 8 bases. V lost 6 bases to trimming and J lost 4 bases; unmatched junction nucleotides: 5. CDR1 is SGHTA and CDR2 is FQGNSA in the germline V gene. This CDR3 is built from 14 residues. The CDR3 sequence: CASRRGGNYNEQFF. The DNA of the CDR3 is TGTGCCAGCAGACGGGGGGGGAATTACAATGAGCAGTTCTTC.

This clone was picked up a small number of times. V gene TRBV2 combines with J gene TRBJ2-2; 10 bases match TRBD2. This CDR3 spans 16 amino acids. V was pared by 6 bases and J by 5 bases, with 9 bases of the junction left unmatched. Per germline, CDR1 SNHLY and CDR2 FYNNEI. CDR3 nucleotide sequence: TGTGCCAGCAGGAGAGAGAGCGGGAGGGAGACCGGGGAGCTGTTTTTT. Its translation is CASRRESGRETGELFF.

The chain carries TRBV19 and TRBJ1-5, with D hard to call. V gave up 3 bases and J gave up 5 bases, with 11 bases separating them. This CDR3 region has 14 residues. Germline CDR1 is LNHDA and CDR2 is SQIVND (reference sequence). The DNA for the CDR3 is TGTGCCAGTAGTATCTGGTTGAGCCATCAGCCCCAGCATTTT. Its translation: CASSIWLSHQPQHF.

The chain has TRBV7-8 and TRBJ1-2, with 10 positions matching TRBD1. This CDR3 is built from 14 residues. Germline assignment: CDR1 SGHVS and CDR2 FQNEAQ. Germline trimming cut 5 bases from V and 2 bases from J; bases unmatched to any gene: 2. As DNA, the CDR3 is TGTGCCAGCAGCCTGGGACAGGGGAACTATGGCTACACCTTC. Translating gives CASSLGQGNYGYTF.

This clone was recorded only once. The J gene is TRBJ2-2, the V gene TRBV2; 7 bases map to TRBD1. J was trimmed by 1 base and V by 4 bases; bases with no gene match: 3. The germline CDR1 and CDR2 sequences are SNHLY and FYNNEI. The CDR3 length is 15 residues. In DNA form, the CDR3 reads TGTGCCAGCAGTGTGGGACAGAAGAACACCGGGGAGCTGTTTTTT. Translation: CASSVGQKNTGELFF.

The chain is built from TRBV2 and TRBJ2-2; 8 nucleotides agree with TRBD1. This CDR3 region has 14 residues. J was trimmed by 6 bases and V by 8 bases; bases with no gene match: 8. CDR1 and CDR2 (germline): SNHLY, FYNNEI. The DNA of the CDR3 is TGTGCCAGCGTTCTGGCGACAGGGGCCGGGGAGCTGTTTTTT. Translation gives CASVLATGAGELFF. Supplemented by reference TRBV2 and TRBJ2-2, the full variable domain reads EPEVTQTPSHQVTQMGQEVILRCVPISNHLYFYWYRQILGQKVEFLVSFYNNEISEKSEIFDDQFSVERPDGSNFTLKIRSTKLEDSAMYFCASVLATGAGELFFGEGSRLTVL.

CDR3 DNA: TGTGCCAGCAGCAAGCGGGACGGTTACACCGGGGAGCTGTTTTTT. As protein: CASSKRDGYTGELFF. The chain recombines TRBV7-3 with TRBJ2-2; 7 positions match TRBD2. CDR3 length: 15 residues. CDR1 SGHTA and CDR2 FQGTGA come from the germline V gene. V lost 5 bases to trimming and J lost 3 bases; unmatched junction nucleotides: 6.

The CDR3 nucleotides read TGTGCCAGCAGCGCACAGGGGGCTGGGACTGAAGCTTTCTTT. Translation gives CASSAQGAGTEAFF. V usage is TRBV9 and J usage is TRBJ1-1, with 9 nucleotides matching TRBD1. Germline lookup yields CDR1 SGDLS and CDR2 YYNGEE. The CDR3 extends over 14 amino acids. Trimming cost V 3 bases and J 5 bases; bases outside gene matches: 5. Combining the CDR3 with reference TRBV9 and TRBJ1-1 gives the whole variable domain DSGVTQTPKHLITATGQRVTLRCSPRSGDLSVYWYQQSLDQGLQFLIQYYNGEERAKGNILERFSAQQFPDLHSELNLSSLELGDSALYFCASSAQGAGTEAFFGQGTRLTVV.

This chain links TRBV19 with TRBJ2-4, with D possibly TRBD1 on 5 matching bases. Trimming cost V 3 bases and J 3 bases, with 9 bases left between them. The germline V gene encodes CDR1 LNHDA and CDR2 SQIVND (reference sequence). This CDR3 spans 14 amino acids. DNA for the CDR3: TGTGCCAGTAGTATTAGGGGTGGCAAAAACATTCAGTACTTC. Its translation: CASSIRGGKNIQYF.

This chain uses TRBV4-1 with TRBJ1-4; TRBD1 aligns across 9 bases. This CDR3 contains 14 residues. The J segment lost 5 bases and the V segment lost 4 bases, leaving 2 bases of the junction unmatched. The germline V gene has CDR1 MGHRA and CDR2 YSYEKL. As DNA, the CDR3 is TGCGCCAGCAGCCCGGGACAGGGAAATGAAAAACTGTTTTTT. It specifies CASSPGQGNEKLFF.

CDR3 amino acids: CASSPYRFSGNTIYF. CDR3 coding DNA: TGTGCCAGCAGCCCGTACAGGTTCTCTGGAAACACCATATATTTT. The chain recombines TRBV7-8 with TRBJ1-3, with a tentative D call TRBD1 (5 bases). V was pared by 5 bases and J by 0 bases, with 11 bases between. Germline CDR1 reads SGHVS; CDR2 reads FQNEAQ. The CDR3 has 15 amino acids.

This chain joins TRBV27 and TRBJ2-7, with D tentatively TRBD1 (5 bases). The CDR3 loop spans 13 amino acids. V lost 5 bases to trimming and J lost 1 base, with 9 bases between them. CDR1 MNHEY and CDR2 SMNVEV come from the germline V gene (reference sequence). CDR3 residues: CASSLRGSYEQYF. In DNA, the CDR3 is TGTGCCAGCAGTCTTAGGGGTTCCTACGAGCAGTACTTC.